Listed here are 13 T cell receptor beta chains from one sample, sequenced in a study of T cells in Graves' hyperthyroidism and ophthalmopathy. TCR beta CDR3 sequences were amplified from RNA transcripts. HTBI primers were the set used in a first-round RT-PCR of the TCR CDR3. Via MiXCR, TCRdb re-called the multiplex PCR reads, giving one row per CDR3 protein. The data contain around 620,000 distinct CDR3 sequences, 15% to 20% of them singletons. Sequencing was carried out using blood. The receptor set was obtained from a woman aged 25 to 39 with Graves' hyperthyroidism.

This clonotype occurred a few times. The V call is TRBV19, the J call TRBJ1-2, with a possible D match to TRBD1 (5 bases). This CDR3 has 13 amino acids. Germline-derived CDR1 and CDR2 are LNHDA and SQIVND (reference sequence). The V gene lost 3 bases and the J gene lost 4 bases, with 9 bases spanning the gap. The CDR3 region is CASSMARVYGYTF. CDR3 DNA: TGTGCCAGTAGTATGGCCAGGGTCTATGGCTACACCTTC.

This clonotype was picked up many times. The chain has TRBV12-3 or TRBV12-4 and TRBJ2-1, with D possibly matching TRBD1 (6 bases). The CDR3 is 14 amino acids. V lost 6 bases and J lost 5, with 14 bases in between. The CDR3 region is CASRKGHSNNEQFF. Here the CDR3 DNA reads TGTGCCAGCAGAAAGGGACACTCAAACAATGAGCAGTTCTTC.

This clonotype was picked up a small number of times. The genes are TRBV2 and TRBJ1-5; tentative D call: TRBD1 (6 bases). Trimming cost V 4 bases and J 6 bases, with 10 bases left between them. Germline V gene lookup returns CDR1 SNHLY and CDR2 FYNNEI. The CDR3 sequence is 13 residues long. CDR3 in amino acids: CASSVGTSQPQHF. DNA for the CDR3: TGTGCCAGCAGTGTTGGGACAAGTCAGCCCCAGCATTTT.

The rearrangement uses TRBV4-2 and TRBJ2-1; D may match TRBD1 or TRBD2 (5 bases each). V was shortened by 7 bases and J by 7 bases, with 26 bases between the two germline ends. This CDR3 contains 17 residues. Germline CDR1 reads LGHNA; CDR2 reads YNFKEQ. CDR3 nucleotide sequence: TGTGCCAGCAACCCTCGCCTAGGGACCCCAACACGGAATGAGCAGTTCTTC. Translated, it gives CASNPRLGTPTRNEQFF.

The chain has TRBV19 and TRBJ1-5, with TRBD1 as a possible D gene (5 bases). V lost 1 base, J lost 0 bases, and 10 bases lay in between. This CDR3 is built from 16 residues. Germline V lookup: CDR1 LNHDA, CDR2 SQIVND (reference sequence). This CDR3 reads CASSIVGGDSNQPQHF. CDR3 DNA sequence: TGTGCCAGTAGTATAGTCGGGGGTGATAGCAATCAGCCCCAGCATTTT. Full variable domain (remainder filled in from reference TRBV19 and TRBJ1-5): DGGITQSPKYLFRKEGQNVTLSCEQNLNHDAMYWYRQDPGQGLRLIYYSQIVNDFQKGDIAEGYSVSREKKESFPLTVTSAQKNPTAFYLCASSIVGGDSNQPQHFGDGTRLSIL.

This clonotype appeared a few times. V is TRBV2 and J is TRBJ2-7; 8 bases are a match to TRBD1. Per germline, CDR1 SNHLY and CDR2 FYNNEI. V shed 2 bases, J shed 7 bases, and the junction held 4 bases outside the gene matches. The CDR3 extends over 13 amino acids. CDR3 loop: CASSELRGQEQYF. CDR3 DNA: TGTGCCAGCAGTGAACTCAGGGGGCAGGAGCAGTACTTC.

In this sample, this clonotype turned up many times. This sequence joins TRBV12-3 or TRBV12-4 and TRBJ1-1, with 8 bases aligning to TRBD1. Germline trimming cut 6 bases from V and 4 bases from J; bases unmatched to any gene: 7. This CDR3 has 14 amino acids. This CDR3 reads CASSSRTGTTEAFF. As DNA, the CDR3 is TGTGCCAGCAGCAGTCGGACAGGGACCACTGAAGCTTTCTTT.

The sample holds many counts of this clonotype. The V and J genes are TRBV20-1 and TRBJ2-5; 8 nucleotides agree with TRBD2. Germline V gene lookup returns CDR1 DFQATT and CDR2 SNEGSKA (reference sequence). CDR3 length equals 12 residues. V gave up 5 bases and J gave up 7 bases; unmatched junction bases: 6. The CDR3 loop reads CSARTSTGTQYF. The CDR3 nucleotides are TGCAGTGCTCGGACTAGCACGGGGACCCAGTACTTC.

Written as DNA, the CDR3 is TGCAGCGTTGAAGGGACAGCCTCTGGAAACACCATATATTTT. Protein product: CSVEGTASGNTIYF. V usage is TRBV29-1 and J usage is TRBJ1-3, with D perhaps TRBD1 (6 bases). The CDR3 has 14 residues. Trimming pared 1 base from V and 0 bases from J, leaving 7 bases between. CDR1 is SQVTM, CDR2 ANQGSEA, per germline.

On this clonotype: Relative to the germline gene, one junction end is altered; a read error may explain this. J is TRBJ2-1 and V is TRBV28; maybe TRBD2 (6 bases). Germline assignment: CDR1 MDHEN and CDR2 SYDVKM. CDR3 length: 11 residues. The CDR3 loop reads CASSWIREQLF. CDR3 in DNA: TGTGCCAGCAGTTGGATACGGGAGCAGCTCTTC.

The sample holds many counts of this clonotype. The rearrangement joins TRBV30 to TRBJ2-7; maybe TRBD2 (5 bases). CDR1 is GTSNPN and CDR2 is SVGIG in the germline V gene (reference sequence). V lost 2 bases, J lost 4 bases, and 15 bases lay in between. The CDR3 loop spans 14 amino acids. CDR3 DNA: TGTGCCTGGAGTTCGGAGGTCAGCGATTACGAGCAGTACTTC. It translates to CAWSSEVSDYEQYF.

The chain employs TRBV28 and TRBJ2-1; D tentatively fits TRBD1 or TRBD2 (5 bases each). Germline CDR1 is MDHEN and CDR2 is SYDVKM. This CDR3 contains 17 residues. V lost 2 bases, J lost 4 bases, and 18 bases lay in between. CDR3 loop: CASSLESVGAGYNEQFF. The CDR3 bases are TGTGCCAGCAGTTTAGAGTCTGTCGGGGCCGGGTACAATGAGCAGTTCTTC.

The J gene is TRBJ2-2, the V gene TRBV25-1; D perhaps matches TRBD1 (6 bases). The CDR3 covers 12 residues. The germline V and J ends were trimmed by 11 bases and 7 bases, with 14 bases remaining between them. Germline loops: CDR1 MGHDK, CDR2 SYGVNS. CDR3 amino acids: CASNREHGELFF. CDR3 DNA sequence: TGTGCCTCAAACAGGGAGCACGGGGAGCTGTTTTTT.